The rows below give T cell receptor beta chains drawn from one sample of a study of beta chain features in type 1 diabetes. Assay: immunoSEQ multiplex PCR; the TCRdb copy retains only in-frame clones and omits some. There are approximately 340,000 clones in the sample; about 16% occur only once, and approximately 0.02% lies in the top ten. The sequencing input was naive CD4+ T cells from blood. These receptors all stem from a woman under 30 in good health. CDR3s include the opening cysteine and the closing phenylalanine or tryptophan. Each record gives: clone size, V gene, J gene, D gene, CDR3 DNA, CDR3 protein. A D gene is named only where the DNA matches it firmly. Clone size is not always given. Where it is, it says once, few, many or a class for expanded clones.

clone_size: NA
v_call: TRBV19
j_call: TRBJ1-5
d_call: NA
cdr3_nt: TGTGCCAGTAGTATTGATGGAGACAATCAGCCCCAGCATTTT
cdr3_aa: CASSIDGDNQPQHF

clone_size: NA
v_call: TRBV28
j_call: TRBJ2-4
d_call: TRBD2
cdr3_nt: TGTGCCAGCACGGGGGGATCCAAAAACATTCAGTACTTC
cdr3_aa: CASTGGSKNIQYF

clone_size: NA
v_call: TRBV15
j_call: TRBJ2-1
d_call: TRBD2
cdr3_nt: TGTGCCACCTGGATAGCGGGAGGGCCGCGGTTCTTC
cdr3_aa: CATWIAGGPRFF

clone_size: few
v_call: TRBV4-2
j_call: TRBJ2-1
d_call: TRBD2
cdr3_nt: TGTGCCAGCAGCCCTCGGGGCGGCGGGAGGGATATCTACAATGAGCAGTTCTTC
cdr3_aa: CASSPRGGGRDIYNEQFF

clone_size: once
v_call: TRBV25-1
j_call: TRBJ2-2
d_call: NA
cdr3_nt: TGTGCCAGCTCCGAGGTGACTACAAACACCGGGGAGCTGTTTTTT
cdr3_aa: CASSEVTTNTGELFF

clone_size: few
v_call: TRBV7-2
j_call: TRBJ2-1
d_call: NA
cdr3_nt: TGTGCCAGCAGCTTAGGTCCGGGGGATGAGCAGTTCTTC
cdr3_aa: CASSLGPGDEQFF

clone_size: once
v_call: TRBV5-4
j_call: TRBJ2-1
d_call: NA
cdr3_nt: TGTGCCAGCAGCTTGGAGGTGGGGAGCTCCTACAATGAGCAGTTCTTC
cdr3_aa: CASSLEVGSSYNEQFF

clone_size: NA
v_call: TRBV30
j_call: TRBJ1-5
d_call: NA
cdr3_nt: TGTGCCTGGAGTCCACAGACTATTCAGCCCCAGCATTTT
cdr3_aa: CAWSPQTIQPQHF

clone_size: few
v_call: TRBV29-1
j_call: TRBJ1-3
d_call: TRBD1
cdr3_nt: TGCAGCGTGGAACAGGGGACTGGAAACACCATATATTTT
cdr3_aa: CSVEQGTGNTIYF

clone_size: NA
v_call: TRBV20-1
j_call: TRBJ2-1
d_call: NA
cdr3_nt: TGCAGTGTGGACGGGGACAATGAGCAGTTCTTC
cdr3_aa: CSVDGDNEQFF